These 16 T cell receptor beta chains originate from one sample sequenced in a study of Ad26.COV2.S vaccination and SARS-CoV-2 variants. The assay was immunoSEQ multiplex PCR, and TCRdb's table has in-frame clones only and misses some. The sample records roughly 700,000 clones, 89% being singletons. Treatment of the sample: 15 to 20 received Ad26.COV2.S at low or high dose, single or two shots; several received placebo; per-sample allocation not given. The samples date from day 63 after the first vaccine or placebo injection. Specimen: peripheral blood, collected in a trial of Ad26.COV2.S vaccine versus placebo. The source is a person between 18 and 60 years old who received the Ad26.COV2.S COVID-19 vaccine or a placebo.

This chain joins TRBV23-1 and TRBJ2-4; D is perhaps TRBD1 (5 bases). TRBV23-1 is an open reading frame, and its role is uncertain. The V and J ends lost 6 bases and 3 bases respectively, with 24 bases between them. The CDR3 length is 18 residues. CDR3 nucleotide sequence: TGCGCCAGCAGCCCAATCGAGGCAGGGATAGATTTCAAAAACATTCAGTACTTC. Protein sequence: CASSPIEAGIDFKNIQYF.

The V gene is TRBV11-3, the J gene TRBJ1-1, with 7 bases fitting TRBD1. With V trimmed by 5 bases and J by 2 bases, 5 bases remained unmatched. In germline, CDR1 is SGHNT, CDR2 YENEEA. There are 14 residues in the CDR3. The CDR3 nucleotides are TGTGCCAGCAGCCAGGGGGGGCGAAACACTGAAGCTTTCTTT. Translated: CASSQGGRNTEAFF.

CDR3 protein: CASSDAQGSRETQYF. Here the CDR3 DNA reads TGCGCCAGCAGTGACGCACAGGGGTCCCGGGAGACCCAGTACTTC. The V gene is TRBV10-2, the J gene TRBJ2-5; 7 bases fit TRBD1. CDR3 size: 15 residues. With 3 bases clipped from V and 5 bases from J, the junction kept 9 bases outside the gene matches. Germline CDR1 is WSHSY and CDR2 is SAAADI.

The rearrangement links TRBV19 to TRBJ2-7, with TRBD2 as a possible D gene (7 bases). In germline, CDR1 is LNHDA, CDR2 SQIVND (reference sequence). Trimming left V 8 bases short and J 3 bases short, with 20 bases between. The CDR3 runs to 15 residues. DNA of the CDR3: TGTGCCAGTTCCACAGGGCTAGCGGCCTTCTACGAGCAGTACTTC. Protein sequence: CASSTGLAAFYEQYF.

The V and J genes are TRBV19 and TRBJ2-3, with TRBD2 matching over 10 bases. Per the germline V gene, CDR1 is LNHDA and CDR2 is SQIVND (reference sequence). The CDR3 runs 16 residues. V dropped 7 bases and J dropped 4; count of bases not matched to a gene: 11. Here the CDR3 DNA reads TGTGCCAGTAAACCCCAAGCGGGAGGGCAGTCAGATACGCAGTATTTT. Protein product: CASKPQAGGQSDTQYF.

CDR3 amino acids: CASSLDLAGTTDTQYF. DNA for the CDR3: TGTGCCAGCAGTTTAGACCTAGCGGGGACCACAGATACGCAGTATTTT. V gene TRBV27 combines with J gene TRBJ2-3; 9 bases agree with TRBD2. Germline V CDR1 and CDR2: MNHEY, SMNVEV (reference sequence). This CDR3 spans 16 amino acids. Unmatched junction bases numbered 5, after V lost 2 bases and J lost 2 bases.

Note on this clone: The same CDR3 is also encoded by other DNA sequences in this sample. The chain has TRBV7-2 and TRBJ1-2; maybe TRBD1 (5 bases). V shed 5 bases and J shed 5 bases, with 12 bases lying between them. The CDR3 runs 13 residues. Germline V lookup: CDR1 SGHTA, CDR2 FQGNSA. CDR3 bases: TGTGCCAGCAGCCCCGACAGCTCTTATGGCTACACCTTC. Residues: CASSPDSSYGYTF.

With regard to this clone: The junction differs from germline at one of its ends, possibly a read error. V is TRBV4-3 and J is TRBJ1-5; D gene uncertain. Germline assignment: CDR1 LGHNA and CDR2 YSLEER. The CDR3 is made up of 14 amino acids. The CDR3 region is CAIPRGHGNQPQHF. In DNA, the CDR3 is TGCGCCATCCCTAGAGGGCACGGCAATCAACCCCAGCATTTT.

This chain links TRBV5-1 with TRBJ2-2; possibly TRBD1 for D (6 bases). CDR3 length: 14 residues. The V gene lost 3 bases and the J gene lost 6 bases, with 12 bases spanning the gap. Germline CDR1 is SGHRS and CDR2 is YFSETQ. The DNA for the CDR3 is TGCGCCAGCAGCTCCCTTCAGGGGCCCGGGGAGCTGTTTTTT. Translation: CASSSLQGPGELFF.

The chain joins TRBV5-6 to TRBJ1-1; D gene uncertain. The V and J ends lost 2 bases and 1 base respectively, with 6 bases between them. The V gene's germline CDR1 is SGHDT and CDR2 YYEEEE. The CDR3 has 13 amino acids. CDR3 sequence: CASSFRANTEAFF. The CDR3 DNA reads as TGTGCCAGCAGCTTTAGGGCGAACACTGAAGCTTTCTTT.

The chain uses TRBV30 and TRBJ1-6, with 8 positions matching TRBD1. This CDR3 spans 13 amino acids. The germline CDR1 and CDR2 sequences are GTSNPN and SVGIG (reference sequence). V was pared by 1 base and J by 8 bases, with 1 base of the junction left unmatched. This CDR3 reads CAWSAQGDSPLHF. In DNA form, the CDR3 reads TGTGCCTGGAGTGCACAGGGGGATTCACCCCTCCACTTT.

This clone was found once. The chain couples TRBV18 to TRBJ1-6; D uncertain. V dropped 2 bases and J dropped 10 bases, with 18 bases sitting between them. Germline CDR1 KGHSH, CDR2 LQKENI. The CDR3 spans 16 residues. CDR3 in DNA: TGTGCCAGCTCACCAGCCGAGACATCACGAGGGTCACCCCTCCACTTT. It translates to CASSPAETSRGSPLHF.

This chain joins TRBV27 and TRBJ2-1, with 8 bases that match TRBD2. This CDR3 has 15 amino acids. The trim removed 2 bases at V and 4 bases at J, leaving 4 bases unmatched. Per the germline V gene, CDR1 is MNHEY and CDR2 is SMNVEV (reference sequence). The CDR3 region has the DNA TGTGCCAGCAGTTTACTTAGCGGGACGTACAATGAGCAGTTCTTC. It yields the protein CASSLLSGTYNEQFF.

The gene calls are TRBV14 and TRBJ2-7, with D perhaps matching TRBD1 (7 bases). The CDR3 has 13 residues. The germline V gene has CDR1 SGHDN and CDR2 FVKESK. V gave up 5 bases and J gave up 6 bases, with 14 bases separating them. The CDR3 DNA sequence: TGTGCCAGCAGCATAGCTCAGGGGGGCGAGCAGTACTTC. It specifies CASSIAQGGEQYF.

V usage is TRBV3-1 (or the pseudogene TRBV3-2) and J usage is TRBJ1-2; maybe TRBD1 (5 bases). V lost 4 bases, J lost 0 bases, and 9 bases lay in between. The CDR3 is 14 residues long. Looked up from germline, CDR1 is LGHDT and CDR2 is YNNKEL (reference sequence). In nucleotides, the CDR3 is TGTGCCAGCAGCCGCGGACAACCTAACTATGGCTACACCTTC. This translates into CASSRGQPNYGYTF.

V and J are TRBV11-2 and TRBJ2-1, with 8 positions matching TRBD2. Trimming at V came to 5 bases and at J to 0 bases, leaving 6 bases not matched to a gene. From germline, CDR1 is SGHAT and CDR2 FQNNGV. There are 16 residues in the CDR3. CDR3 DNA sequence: TGTGCCAGCAGCCCTACTAGCGGAGGCTCCTACAATGAGCAGTTCTTC. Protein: CASSPTSGGSYNEQFF.